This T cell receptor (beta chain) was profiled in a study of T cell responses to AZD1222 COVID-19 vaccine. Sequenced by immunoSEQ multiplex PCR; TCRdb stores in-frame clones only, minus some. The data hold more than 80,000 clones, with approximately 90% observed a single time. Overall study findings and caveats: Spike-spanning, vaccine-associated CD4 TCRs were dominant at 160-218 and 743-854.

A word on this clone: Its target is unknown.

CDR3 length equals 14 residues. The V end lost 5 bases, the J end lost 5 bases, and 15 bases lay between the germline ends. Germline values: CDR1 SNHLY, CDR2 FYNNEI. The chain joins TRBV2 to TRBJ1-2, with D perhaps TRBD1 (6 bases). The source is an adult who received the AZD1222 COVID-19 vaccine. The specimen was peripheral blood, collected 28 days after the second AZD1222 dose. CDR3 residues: CASSPGDWGYGYTF. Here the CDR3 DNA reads TGTGCCAGCAGTCCAGGGGATTGGGGTTATGGCTACACCTTC.